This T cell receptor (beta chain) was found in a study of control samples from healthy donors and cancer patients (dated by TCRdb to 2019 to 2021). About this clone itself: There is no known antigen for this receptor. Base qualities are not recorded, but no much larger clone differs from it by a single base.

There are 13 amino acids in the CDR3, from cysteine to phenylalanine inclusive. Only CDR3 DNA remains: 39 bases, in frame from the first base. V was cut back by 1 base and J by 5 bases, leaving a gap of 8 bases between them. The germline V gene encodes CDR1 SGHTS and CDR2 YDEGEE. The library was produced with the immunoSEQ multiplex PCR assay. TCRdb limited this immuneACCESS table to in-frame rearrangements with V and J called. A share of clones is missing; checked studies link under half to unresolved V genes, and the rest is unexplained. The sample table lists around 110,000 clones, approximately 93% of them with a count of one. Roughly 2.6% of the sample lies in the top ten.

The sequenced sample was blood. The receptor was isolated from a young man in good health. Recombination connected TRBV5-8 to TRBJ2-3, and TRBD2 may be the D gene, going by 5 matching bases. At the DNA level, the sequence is TGTGCCAGCAGCTTGTTAGCGCTAGATACGCAGTATTTT. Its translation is CASSLLALDTQYF.